Listed below are T cell receptor beta chains from one sample, sequenced in a study of blood T cell repertoires in COVID-19. The data were produced by immunoSEQ multiplex PCR, yet TCRdb's version contains in-frame clones alone and is incomplete. The sample holds around 480,000 clones, around 90% seen once. Input material: PBMCs or T cells enriched from blood (not recorded which). All receptors come from a young woman who had recovered from COVID-19. Both conserved end residues are part of each CDR3. D genes are given only for firm matches. Not all rows give a size; the values are once, few, many and, for expanded clones, a class.

d_call	clone_size	j_call	v_call	cdr3_aa	cdr3_nt
TRBD1	.	TRBJ1-2	TRBV19	CASPKTGAYGYTF	TGTGCCAGTCCGAAGACAGGGGCTTATGGCTACACCTTC
TRBD1	.	TRBJ1-3	TRBV18	CASSPNRGAGNTIYF	TGTGCCAGCTCACCCAACAGGGGAGCTGGAAACACCATATATTTT
TRBD2	once	TRBJ2-7	TRBV7-9	CASSIGLAGLDEQYF	TGTGCCAGCAGCATAGGACTAGCGGGGTTGGACGAGCAGTACTTC
.	.	TRBJ1-5	TRBV2	CASSIKGTGQPQHF	TGTGCCAGCAGTATCAAAGGAACGGGACAGCCCCAGCATTTT
.	.	TRBJ1-1	TRBV29-1	CSVVRSVGSPEAFF	TGCAGCGTTGTAAGGTCCGTGGGCAGCCCTGAAGCTTTCTTT
TRBD1	few	TRBJ1-2	TRBV28	CASRRTGVLAGYTF	TGTGCCAGCAGACGTACAGGGGTGCTAGCTGGCTACACCTTC
TRBD1	.	TRBJ1-4	TRBV2	CASSDKQGSGTNEKLFF	TGTGCCAGCAGTGATAAACAGGGGTCTGGGACTAATGAAAAACTGTTTTTT
.	.	TRBJ1-6	TRBV14	CASSPRERPLHF	TGTGCCAGCAGCCCTAGGGAGAGGCCCCTCCACTTT
TRBD1	.	TRBJ1-5	TRBV5-6	CASSRGTGESNQPQHF	TGTGCCAGCAGCCGCGGGACAGGCGAGAGCAATCAGCCCCAGCATTTT
.	.	TRBJ2-2	TRBV6-4	CASSQNTGELFF	TGTGCCAGCAGCCAAAACACCGGGGAGCTGTTTTTT
TRBD1	.	TRBJ2-6	TRBV12-5	CASGPTGASGANVLTF	TGTGCTAGTGGTCCTACAGGGGCCTCTGGGGCCAACGTCCTGACTTTC
TRBD1	few	TRBJ1-5	TRBV6-1	CASSEVQGEPQHF	TGTGCCAGCAGTGAAGTGCAGGGGGAGCCCCAGCATTTT
TRBD2	once	TRBJ2-5	TRBV19	CASSISGGYEETQYF	TGTGCCAGTAGTATCTCGGGGGGGTACGAGGAGACCCAGTACTTC